These T cell receptor beta chains were read from a single sample in a study of patients and donors after allogeneic stem cell transplantation. TCRdb reanalysed the RT-PCR reads using MiXCR and keeps one entry per CDR3 protein. The profile shows roughly 200,000 distinct CDR3 sequences, more than 35% of them singletons. The sequenced sample was blood, either unsorted or a sorted T cell fraction (not recorded which). Source of these receptors: a human donor who was either an allogeneic HSCT recipient or a stem cell or donor lymphocyte infusion donor (not recorded which). It is not recorded whose cells these are; they may come from a transplant donor. CDR3s include the opening cysteine and the closing phenylalanine or tryptophan. A D gene is named only where the DNA matches it firmly. Clone size is given for some rows only: seen once, a few or many times, or a class if the clone is expanded.

.	TRBV29-1	.	TRBJ1-3	TGCAGCGTTCTCCGTCACTCTGGAAACACCATATATTTT	CSVLRHSGNTIYF
.	TRBV7-3	.	TRBJ2-1	TGTGCCAGCAGCGTGGGCTATGGTGAGCAGTTCTTC	CASSVGYGEQFF
.	TRBV4-1	.	TRBJ2-7	TGCGCCAGCAGCCAAGGACACCCCTACGAGCAGTACTTC	CASSQGHPYEQYF
few	TRBV11-2	.	TRBJ2-1	TGTGCCAGCAGCTTAGGGACGGACTCCTACAATGAGCAGTTCTTC	CASSLGTDSYNEQFF
.	TRBV27	.	TRBJ2-7	TGTGCCAGCAGTTTATCGACCGGGAGCTACGAGCAGTACTTC	CASSLSTGSYEQYF
.	TRBV4-3	TRBD2	TRBJ2-3	TGCGCCAGCAGCCAAGTTCCTAGCGGGAGGGCCGAGACAGATACGCAGTATTTT	CASSQVPSGRAETDTQYF
.	TRBV5-1	.	TRBJ1-3	TGCGCCAGCAGCTTCATCCCAGGCGAAAACACCATATATTTT	CASSFIPGENTIYF
.	TRBV7-2	TRBD2	TRBJ2-3	TGTGCCAGCAGCTTATCGGCGGGAGGGCCGGATACGCAGTATTTT	CASSLSAGGPDTQYF
.	TRBV28	TRBD1	TRBJ2-7	TGTGCCAGCAGTTACCTCACCAGGACAGGGAACGAGCAGTACTTC	CASSYLTRTGNEQYF
.	TRBV27	.	TRBJ2-7	TGTGCCAGCAGTCCTCGGACAGCCCGGTTCTCCTACGAGCAGTACTTC	CASSPRTARFSYEQYF
.	TRBV12-3/TRBV12-4	.	TRBJ1-6	TGTGCCAGCAGTTTGAGCCAGGGCAATTCACCCCTCCACTTT	CASSLSQGNSPLHF
many	TRBV12-3/TRBV12-4	TRBD1	TRBJ1-2	TGTGCCAGCAGTTTCACGGACAGGGGGCGCGGCTACACCTTC	CASSFTDRGRGYTF
.	TRBV6-1	.	TRBJ2-7	TGTGCCAGCAGTGATGGTCCTAGCTCCTACGAGCAGTACTTC	CASSDGPSSYEQYF
.	TRBV3-1	TRBD2	TRBJ2-1	TGTGCCAGCAGCGACCACTCGGGGAGGGACTACAATGAGCAGTTCTTC	CASSDHSGRDYNEQFF
.	TRBV6-5	TRBD1	TRBJ1-2	TGTGCCAGCAGTTACTCAGGAGGGGGCGGCGGCTACACCTTC	CASSYSGGGGGYTF
.	TRBV7-9	.	TRBJ2-2	TGTGCCAGCAGCGTTGGCGGGCGGGACCTCATTTATAAGAACACCGGGGAGCTGTTTTTT	CASSVGGRDLIYKNTGELFF
.	TRBV29-1	.	TRBJ1-2	TGCAGCGTTGAAGAGACCAGGGCTCGAGGCTATGGCTACACCTTC	CSVEETRARGYGYTF
.	TRBV24-1	TRBD1	TRBJ1-1	TGTGCCACCAGTGAGCACAGGGGGCTCGGCACTGAAGCTTTCTTT	CATSEHRGLGTEAFF
.	TRBV7-2	.	TRBJ1-6	TGTGCCAGCAGCCACCGCCGGGACTCACAAAATTCACCCCTCCACTTT	CASSHRRDSQNSPLHF
.	TRBV28	.	TRBJ1-3	TGTGCCAGCAGTTTCACAACCTTGCCTGGAAACACCATATATTTT	CASSFTTLPGNTIYF
.	TRBV15	.	TRBJ2-1	TGTGCCACCAGCAGAGAGGTGGGAGACGCCGCAAACTACAATGAGCAGTTCTTC	CATSREVGDAANYNEQFF
.	TRBV30	TRBD1	TRBJ2-7	TGTGCCTCCGCCCTACTGACAGGGATGGGCGAGCAGTACTTC	CASALLTGMGEQYF
.	TRBV12-3/TRBV12-4	TRBD2	TRBJ2-1	TGTGCCAGCAGTTTAGCCTGGGGACTAGCGGGAGCCCTCAATGAGCAGTTCTTC	CASSLAWGLAGALNEQFF
.	TRBV7-2	TRBD1	TRBJ1-1	TGTGCCAGCAGCGTAACAGGGGGGGTGTTCACTGAAGCTTTCTTT	CASSVTGGVFTEAFF
few	TRBV6-2/TRBV6-3	.	TRBJ1-2	TGTGCCAGCAGCCTCGACTGGTATGGCTACACCTTC	CASSLDWYGYTF
few	TRBV18	.	TRBJ2-3	TGTGCCAGCTCACCACCTTCGACGTTGGTGGATACGCAGTATTTT	CASSPPSTLVDTQYF
.	TRBV7-6	TRBD2	TRBJ2-3	TGTGCCAGCAGCTTGTCTAGCGGGAGTATGACAGATACGCAGTATTTT	CASSLSSGSMTDTQYF
.	TRBV6-2/TRBV6-3	.	TRBJ2-1	TGTGCCAGCAATTGGTACCAAGACAATGAGCAGTTCTTC	CASNWYQDNEQFF
few	TRBV28	TRBD2	TRBJ2-1	TGTGCCAGCAGCACCGGGGGGTCTCAGCAGTTCTTC	CASSTGGSQQFF
.	TRBV5-6	TRBD2	TRBJ2-7	TGTGCCAGCAGCTTGGAGAGCGGGATCGACGAGCAGTACTTC	CASSLESGIDEQYF
.	TRBV5-4	TRBD2	TRBJ2-7	TGTGCCAGCAGCTTGTGGAGCGGGAGGGACTACGAGCAGTACTTC	CASSLWSGRDYEQYF
.	TRBV24-1	TRBD1	TRBJ2-1	TGTGCCACCAGTGATTCAGGGGGCGACTCCTACAATGAGCAGTTCTTC	CATSDSGGDSYNEQFF
few	TRBV9	.	TRBJ1-1	TGTGCCAGCAGCGTGCGAGGGTGGGGGAACACTGAAGCTTTCTTT	CASSVRGWGNTEAFF
.	TRBV20-1	.	TRBJ1-5	TGCAGTGCTAGAGAAACCCGGGGGGGTGGCAATCAGCCCCAGCATTTT	CSARETRGGGNQPQHF
few	TRBV12-3/TRBV12-4	.	TRBJ2-1	TGTGCCAGCACTCCCAGGTGGGGGGTGGATGAGCAGTTCTTC	CASTPRWGVDEQFF
few	TRBV4-3	.	TRBJ2-2	TGCGCCAGCAGCCAAGAAGGCAGGCCCGGGGAGCTGTTTTTT	CASSQEGRPGELFF
.	TRBV20-1	TRBD2	TRBJ2-1	TGCAGTGCTAGAGGTTCGATAGCGGGGGAGTTCTTC	CSARGSIAGEFF
.	TRBV5-6	.	TRBJ1-6	TGTGCCAGCAGCTTGGAACCGGGCCGACCTCAATATGGATCACCCCTCCACTTT	CASSLEPGRPQYGSPLHF
.	TRBV6-5	.	TRBJ2-1	TGTGCCAGCAGTGTCCGGAGGGGTCTGGATGAGCAGTTCTTC	CASSVRRGLDEQFF
once	TRBV18	TRBD1	TRBJ1-6	TGTGCCAGCTCACCACGGGACAGTAATTCACCCCTCCACTTT	CASSPRDSNSPLHF